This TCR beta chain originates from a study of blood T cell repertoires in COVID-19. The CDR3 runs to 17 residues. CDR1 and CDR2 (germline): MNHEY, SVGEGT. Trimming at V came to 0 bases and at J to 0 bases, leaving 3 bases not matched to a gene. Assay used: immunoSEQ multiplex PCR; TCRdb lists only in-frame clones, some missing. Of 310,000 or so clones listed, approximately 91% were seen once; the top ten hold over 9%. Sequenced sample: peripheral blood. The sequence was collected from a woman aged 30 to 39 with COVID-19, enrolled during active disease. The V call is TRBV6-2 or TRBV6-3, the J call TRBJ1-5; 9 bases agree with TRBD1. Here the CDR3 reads CASSYSRDRDSNQPQHF. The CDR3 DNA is TGTGCCAGCAGTTACTCCCGGGACAGGGATAGCAATCAGCCCCAGCATTTT.